These T cell receptor beta chains were read from a single sample in a study of cytomegalovirus exposure and HLA in healthy donors. Libraries were prepared by immunoSEQ multiplex PCR; TCRdb keeps only in-frame clonotypes and omits some of them. The profile shows around 200,000 clones, about 77% of them singletons. The specimen was PBMCs. These receptors were obtained from a man aged 25-45 years in good health and CMV-seropositive. Each CDR3 is given with its conserved first and last residue. A D gene is named only where the DNA matches it firmly. Clone sizes are given selectively: once, few, many, or a class where the clone is expanded.

j_call: TRBJ1-5; clone_size: .; v_call: TRBV19; d_call: .; cdr3_length: 15; cdr3_nt: TGTGCCAGTAGTATAATCCCCGGGGGCAATCAGCCCCAGCATTTT; cdr3_aa: CASSIIPGGNQPQHF
j_call: TRBJ2-7; clone_size: .; v_call: TRBV6-5; d_call: .; cdr3_length: 15; cdr3_nt: TGTGCCAGCAGTTACCAAGGAGGGAGCTCCTACGAGCAGTACTTC; cdr3_aa: CASSYQGGSSYEQYF
j_call: TRBJ2-3; clone_size: .; v_call: TRBV9; d_call: TRBD2; cdr3_length: 16; cdr3_nt: TGTGCCAGCAGCGTAGCGCTAGCGGGTAGCACAGATACGCAGTATTTT; cdr3_aa: CASSVALAGSTDTQYF
j_call: TRBJ1-2; clone_size: .; v_call: TRBV7-8; d_call: .; cdr3_length: 14; cdr3_nt: TGTGCCAGCAGCCCCAACAACAGGCCCTATGGCTACACCTTC; cdr3_aa: CASSPNNRPYGYTF
j_call: TRBJ2-3; clone_size: .; v_call: TRBV19; d_call: TRBD1; cdr3_length: 18; cdr3_nt: TGTGCCAGTAGCCCAAGACCCGGGACAGGGGGCGGCACAGATACGCAGTATTTT; cdr3_aa: CASSPRPGTGGGTDTQYF
j_call: TRBJ1-1; clone_size: .; v_call: TRBV6-5; d_call: .; cdr3_length: 13; cdr3_nt: TGTGCCCCTTCACCGACAGGGAACACTGAAGCTTTCTTT; cdr3_aa: CAPSPTGNTEAFF
j_call: TRBJ2-1; clone_size: few; v_call: TRBV7-9; d_call: .; cdr3_length: 16; cdr3_nt: TGTGCCAGCAGCCCGCCCGACACGAGCTCCTACAATGAGCAGTTCTTC; cdr3_aa: CASSPPDTSSYNEQFF
j_call: TRBJ2-1; clone_size: .; v_call: TRBV5-5; d_call: .; cdr3_length: 16; cdr3_nt: TGTGCCAGCAGCCGACTCGGAGACTCCTCCTACAATGAGCAGTTCTTC; cdr3_aa: CASSRLGDSSYNEQFF
j_call: TRBJ2-7; clone_size: few; v_call: TRBV11-1; d_call: TRBD1; cdr3_length: 14; cdr3_nt: TGTGCCAGCAGCTTATCTACAGGGGGATACGAGCAGTACTTC; cdr3_aa: CASSLSTGGYEQYF
j_call: TRBJ2-7; clone_size: .; v_call: TRBV27; d_call: TRBD2; cdr3_length: 11; cdr3_nt: TGTGCCGCCGGGAGGGACCGGGAGCAGTACTTC; cdr3_aa: CAAGRDREQYF
j_call: TRBJ1-1; clone_size: .; v_call: TRBV27; d_call: .; cdr3_length: 15; cdr3_nt: TGTGCCAGCTTCCGGGGACTAGGTTTGAACACTGAAGCTTTCTTT; cdr3_aa: CASFRGLGLNTEAFF
j_call: TRBJ2-2; clone_size: .; v_call: TRBV7-3; d_call: .; cdr3_length: 13; cdr3_nt: TGTGCCAGCAGTTTCAGGGTAACCGGGGAGCTGTTTTTT; cdr3_aa: CASSFRVTGELFF
j_call: TRBJ2-1; clone_size: .; v_call: TRBV5-1; d_call: TRBD2; cdr3_length: 15; cdr3_nt: TGCGCCAGCAGCTCGTCGTGGGGCGGGAGAGATGAGCAGTTCTTC; cdr3_aa: CASSSSWGGRDEQFF
j_call: TRBJ2-2; clone_size: .; v_call: TRBV14; d_call: .; cdr3_length: 14; cdr3_nt: TGTGCCAGCAGCTCCCAGGGAAACACCGGCGAGCTGTTTTTT; cdr3_aa: CASSSQGNTGELFF
j_call: TRBJ1-5; clone_size: .; v_call: TRBV10-3; d_call: .; cdr3_length: 13; cdr3_nt: TGTGCCATCAGTGAGGGCAGCAATCAGCCCCAGCATTTT; cdr3_aa: CAISEGSNQPQHF
j_call: TRBJ2-2; clone_size: few; v_call: TRBV9; d_call: .; cdr3_length: 16; cdr3_nt: TGTGCCAGCAGCGTGGGGGGGGCGCTTGGCACCGGGGAGCTGTTTTTT; cdr3_aa: CASSVGGALGTGELFF
j_call: TRBJ2-1; clone_size: .; v_call: TRBV7-2; d_call: TRBD1; cdr3_length: 15; cdr3_nt: TGTGCCAGCAGCTTAGGGGACAGGGTTGGTGATGAGCAGTTCTTC; cdr3_aa: CASSLGDRVGDEQFF
j_call: TRBJ1-4; clone_size: .; v_call: TRBV4-3; d_call: TRBD1; cdr3_length: 14; cdr3_nt: TGCGCCAGCAGCCAAGATACAGGGGATGAAAAACTGTTTTTT; cdr3_aa: CASSQDTGDEKLFF
j_call: TRBJ2-5; clone_size: .; v_call: TRBV19; d_call: .; cdr3_length: 13; cdr3_nt: TGTGCCAGCGGTGGGAGCTTGCAAGAGACCCAGTACTTC; cdr3_aa: CASGGSLQETQYF
j_call: TRBJ2-7; clone_size: few; v_call: TRBV30; d_call: .; cdr3_length: 13; cdr3_nt: TGTGCCTGGAGTGTCGGGGTGGCCTACGAGCAGTACTTC; cdr3_aa: CAWSVGVAYEQYF
j_call: TRBJ2-2; clone_size: .; v_call: TRBV4-3; d_call: .; cdr3_length: 16; cdr3_nt: TGCGCCAGCAGCCAAAGGTTTGGACAGTACACCGGGGAGCTGTTTTTT; cdr3_aa: CASSQRFGQYTGELFF
j_call: TRBJ2-7; clone_size: .; v_call: TRBV5-1; d_call: .; cdr3_length: 14; cdr3_nt: TGCGCCAGCAGCTTGCGGACTATGGGTTCCGAGCAGTACTTC; cdr3_aa: CASSLRTMGSEQYF
j_call: TRBJ1-1; clone_size: .; v_call: TRBV7-2; d_call: .; cdr3_length: 15; cdr3_nt: TGTGCCAGCAGCTTAGGGGGGACACCGAACACTGAAGCTTTCTTT; cdr3_aa: CASSLGGTPNTEAFF
j_call: TRBJ2-7; clone_size: .; v_call: TRBV11-3; d_call: .; cdr3_length: 13; cdr3_nt: TGTGCCAGCAGCTTCACAGGATCCTACGAGCAGTACTTC; cdr3_aa: CASSFTGSYEQYF
j_call: TRBJ2-7; clone_size: .; v_call: TRBV15; d_call: .; cdr3_length: 14; cdr3_nt: TGCGCCACCAGCAGAGAACCAGAAGCCTACGAGCAGTACTTC; cdr3_aa: CATSREPEAYEQYF
j_call: TRBJ2-3; clone_size: few; v_call: TRBV6-5; d_call: TRBD1; cdr3_length: 14; cdr3_nt: TGTGCCAGCAGGGGACAGAACGGGATAGATACGCAGTATTTT; cdr3_aa: CASRGQNGIDTQYF
j_call: TRBJ2-1; clone_size: once; v_call: TRBV4-3; d_call: TRBD2; cdr3_length: 17; cdr3_nt: TGCGCCAGCAGCCAAGAAACCGGGGCTAGCGGTGGCAATGAGCAGTTCTTC; cdr3_aa: CASSQETGASGGNEQFF
j_call: TRBJ2-2; clone_size: .; v_call: TRBV5-1; d_call: TRBD2; cdr3_length: 14; cdr3_nt: TGCGCCACCGGAACCCAGCGGGAGGGCGGGGAGCTGTTTTTT; cdr3_aa: CATGTQREGGELFF
j_call: TRBJ2-7; clone_size: .; v_call: TRBV4-3; d_call: TRBD2; cdr3_length: 15; cdr3_nt: TGCGCCAGCAGCCAAGGTGGGGGGGGAGGGTACGAGCAGTACTTC; cdr3_aa: CASSQGGGGGYEQYF
j_call: TRBJ1-1; clone_size: .; v_call: TRBV4-1; d_call: TRBD1; cdr3_length: 13; cdr3_nt: TGCGCCAGCAGCCAAGATACAGGGGTTATGGCTTTCTTT; cdr3_aa: CASSQDTGVMAFF
j_call: TRBJ2-7; clone_size: .; v_call: TRBV5-4; d_call: TRBD1; cdr3_length: 16; cdr3_nt: TGTGCCAGCAGCTTGGGGTACCAAGGGGGCTGGTACGAGCAGTACTTC; cdr3_aa: CASSLGYQGGWYEQYF
j_call: TRBJ1-5; clone_size: .; v_call: TRBV5-6; d_call: .; cdr3_length: 13; cdr3_nt: TGTGCCAGCAGCCCCGGTCGGGGGCAGCCCCAGCATTTT; cdr3_aa: CASSPGRGQPQHF
j_call: TRBJ2-7; clone_size: few; v_call: TRBV11-2; d_call: TRBD2; cdr3_length: 14; cdr3_nt: TGTGCCAGCAGTTTGGCGGGAGGGCCCCACGAGCAGTACTTC; cdr3_aa: CASSLAGGPHEQYF
j_call: TRBJ2-7; clone_size: .; v_call: TRBV7-9; d_call: TRBD1; cdr3_length: 13; cdr3_nt: TGTTCCAGCAGTAGGGACAGGGGGGCCGAGCAGTACTTC; cdr3_aa: CSSSRDRGAEQYF
j_call: TRBJ2-5; clone_size: .; v_call: TRBV7-2; d_call: TRBD1; cdr3_length: 14; cdr3_nt: TGTGCCAGCAGCCACGGACAGGGCGGAGAGACCCAGTACTTC; cdr3_aa: CASSHGQGGETQYF
j_call: TRBJ1-1; clone_size: .; v_call: TRBV20-1; d_call: .; cdr3_length: 11; cdr3_nt: TGCAGTCCCGGGGGTCCCACTGAAGCTTTCTTT; cdr3_aa: CSPGGPTEAFF
j_call: TRBJ2-3; clone_size: .; v_call: TRBV10-3; d_call: .; cdr3_length: 13; cdr3_nt: TGTGCCATCAGTGAGTCTGCAGGAGATACGCAGTATTTT; cdr3_aa: CAISESAGDTQYF
j_call: TRBJ1-4; clone_size: .; v_call: TRBV6-1; d_call: TRBD1; cdr3_length: 14; cdr3_nt: TGTGCCAGCAGTGACAGGGGGCCTAATGAAAAACTGTTTTTT; cdr3_aa: CASSDRGPNEKLFF
j_call: TRBJ2-5; clone_size: .; v_call: TRBV6-5; d_call: .; cdr3_length: 14; cdr3_nt: TGTGCCAGCAGTTACCTCAATGCGGGAGAGACCCAGTACTTC; cdr3_aa: CASSYLNAGETQYF
j_call: TRBJ1-1; clone_size: .; v_call: TRBV30; d_call: .; cdr3_length: 13; cdr3_nt: TGTGCCTGGAGTAGGCAGGTGAACACTGAAGCTTTCTTT; cdr3_aa: CAWSRQVNTEAFF
j_call: TRBJ2-2; clone_size: .; v_call: TRBV29-1; d_call: .; cdr3_length: 12; cdr3_nt: TGCAGCGTTGGAAACGGAGCCGGGGAGCTGTTTTTT; cdr3_aa: CSVGNGAGELFF
j_call: TRBJ2-5; clone_size: .; v_call: TRBV5-1; d_call: TRBD2; cdr3_length: 16; cdr3_nt: TGCGCCAGCAGCTTGGCCGGGACTAGTGTTCCAGAGACCCAGTACTTC; cdr3_aa: CASSLAGTSVPETQYF
j_call: TRBJ2-5; clone_size: .; v_call: TRBV28; d_call: TRBD1; cdr3_length: 16; cdr3_nt: TGTGCCAGCAGTTACGTTCCGGGACAGGGGCAAGAGACCCAGTACTTC; cdr3_aa: CASSYVPGQGQETQYF
j_call: TRBJ2-7; clone_size: .; v_call: TRBV28; d_call: .; cdr3_length: 15; cdr3_nt: TGTGCCAGCAGTTTATCTGTGGGCATGGCCTACGAGCAGTACTTC; cdr3_aa: CASSLSVGMAYEQYF
j_call: TRBJ2-3; clone_size: .; v_call: TRBV12-5; d_call: TRBD1; cdr3_length: 15; cdr3_nt: TGTGCTAGTGGTCTCGGGACAGGCCCCACAGATACGCAGTATTTT; cdr3_aa: CASGLGTGPTDTQYF
j_call: TRBJ2-1; clone_size: .; v_call: TRBV9; d_call: TRBD2; cdr3_length: 20; cdr3_nt: TGTGCCAGCAGCGCATCGACGGGGACTAGCGGGGGGGCGATTCTAGGTGAGCAGTTCTTC; cdr3_aa: CASSASTGTSGGAILGEQFF
j_call: TRBJ2-1; clone_size: few; v_call: TRBV4-3; d_call: .; cdr3_length: 17; cdr3_nt: TGCGCCAGCAGCCAAGATAGACGCGGCAGGGTGTACAATGAGCAGTTCTTC; cdr3_aa: CASSQDRRGRVYNEQFF